This entry concerns a single T cell receptor beta chain. The sample originates from a study of a mutant IDH1 vaccine in newly diagnosed glioma. The time point is: baseline, week 1 (first vaccination visit). Documented treatment: pre-vaccination baseline after standard-of-care therapy. J lost 2 bases, V lost 1 base, and 4 bases had no gene match. The CDR3 totals 16 residues. Germline lookup yields CDR1 ENHRY and CDR2 SYGVKD. Produced via immunoSEQ multiplex PCR; TCRdb's table is partial and in-frame only. Of 80,000 to 100,000 clones listed, roughly 80% are singletons. This chain joins TRBV10-3 and TRBJ2-1, with 8 positions matching TRBD1. The sequenced sample was PBMCs, obtained from a glioma patient treated with radiotherapy, temozolomide or both. The TCR comes from a man aged 40-50 years with glioma. Some clones in this sample may be carry-over from other donors' samples. The CDR3 here is CAISEFPGQAYNEQFF. In nucleotides, the CDR3 is TGTGCCATCAGTGAGTTCCCGGGACAGGCCTACAATGAGCAGTTCTTC.